Below are 26 T cell receptor beta chains sequenced from a single sample in a study of blood T cells in healthy people across ages. Next came a second PCR, run for about 7 to 12 cycles, which used a sample-barcoded 5' primer along with a J-beta primer mix. From the 5' RACE reads, TCRdb called clonotypes with MiXCR, one entry per CDR3 protein. This sample has approximately 700,000 distinct CDR3 sequences, with about 34% found just once. The sequencing sample was made of blood. The source of these receptors is a woman aged 80 or older in good health.

This clonotype has a count of ten or more. This sequence joins TRBV7-2 and TRBJ2-3; a possible D gene is TRBD2 (6 bases). Per germline, CDR1 SGHTA and CDR2 FQGNSA. The ends were cut back, 3 bases at V and 5 bases at J, with 18 bases in the middle. The CDR3 loop spans 16 amino acids. This chain's CDR3 is CASSFLVAASGDTQYF. CDR3 bases: TGTGCCAGCAGCTTTTTAGTAGCGGCTTCGGGAGATACGCAGTATTTT. The variable domain in full, completed from reference TRBV7-2 and TRBJ2-3, reads GAGVSQSPSNKVTEKGKDVELRCDPISGHTALYWYRQSLGQGLEFLIYFQGNSAPDKSGLPSDRFSAERTGGSVSTLTIQRTQQEDSAVYLCASSFLVAASGDTQYFGPGTRLTVL.

This clonotype appeared many times. The V gene is TRBV4-3, the J gene TRBJ2-1; D perhaps matches TRBD2 (6 bases). This CDR3 contains 15 residues. Germline CDR1 and CDR2: LGHNA and YSLEER. V lost 4 bases, J lost 2 bases, and 12 bases lay in between. CDR3 DNA sequence: TGCGCCAGCAGCCGTGGAGGGGTAGCCTACAATGAGCAGTTCTTC. Translated, it gives CASSRGGVAYNEQFF.

This sequence joins TRBV10-3 and TRBJ1-6; D is undetermined. This CDR3 comprises 13 residues. Trimming took 0 bases from V and 12 from J, leaving 9 bases between them. Germline values: CDR1 ENHRY, CDR2 SYGVKD. The CDR3 spells CAISESPPEPLHF. The CDR3 DNA follows: TGTGCCATCAGTGAGTCCCCGCCGGAACCCCTCCACTTT.

This clonotype was observed at least ten times. The chain combines TRBV7-9 with TRBJ2-6; either TRBD1 or TRBD2 may supply D (5 bases each). Germline lookup yields CDR1 SEHNR and CDR2 FQNEAQ (reference sequence). V lost 11 bases to trimming and J lost 0 bases, with 17 bases between them. This CDR3 has 16 amino acids. CDR3 residues: CAVFRDPGSGANVLTF. In nucleotides, the CDR3 is TGTGCCGTATTCCGGGACCCAGGCTCTGGGGCCAACGTCCTGACTTTC. Looking up the rest from reference TRBV7-9 and TRBJ2-6 gives the full variable domain: DTGVSQNPRHKITKRGQNVTFRCDPISEHNRLYWYRQTLGQGPEFLTYFQNEAQLEKSRLLSDRFSAERPKGSFSTLEIQRTEQGDSAMYLCAVFRDPGSGANVLTFGAGSRLTVL.

This clonotype was seen many times. V and J are TRBV12-3 or TRBV12-4 and TRBJ1-1, with 8 bases fitting TRBD1. The CDR3 loop spans 15 amino acids. With 5 bases clipped from V and 5 bases from J, the junction kept 10 bases outside the gene matches. DNA for the CDR3: TGTGCCAGCAGTGTCAGACAGGGGTCGCTGACTGAAGCTTTCTTT. Translation: CASSVRQGSLTEAFF.

This chain connects TRBV7-8 to TRBJ1-2; perhaps TRBD1 as D (5 bases). CDR3 size: 14 residues. V was shortened by 3 bases and J by 4 bases, with 12 bases between the two germline ends. Germline assignment: CDR1 SGHVS and CDR2 FQNEAQ. CDR3 nucleotides: TGTGCCAGCAGCTTGGCGGGACGGAGCTATGGCTACACCTTC. It yields the protein CASSLAGRSYGYTF.

This clonotype was counted at least ten times. V gene TRBV3-1 combines with J gene TRBJ1-4, with D hard to call. V gave up 1 base and J gave up 10 bases, with 13 bases separating them. The CDR3 runs to 14 residues. CDR1 is LGHDT and CDR2 is YNNKEL in the germline V gene (reference sequence). Here the CDR3 DNA reads TGTGCCAGCAGCCAAGGATTTGGAATTATAAAACTGTTTTTT. As protein: CASSQGFGIIKLFF.

The chain joins TRBV10-3 to TRBJ2-3; tentative D call: TRBD1 (6 bases). CDR3 size: 13 residues. Germline V CDR1 and CDR2: ENHRY, SYGVKD. The V end was cut by 11 bases, the J end by 1 base, with 13 bases between. The CDR3 coding sequence is TGTGCCGGCCGGACAGTCGGCACAGATACGCAGTATTTT. Amino acid sequence: CAGRTVGTDTQYF.

This chain connects TRBV20-1 to TRBJ1-1; TRBD1 matches at 9 bases. Trimming removed 4 bases from V and 1 base from J; junction bases left unmatched: 7. Germline CDR1 is DFQATT and CDR2 is SNEGSKA (reference sequence). The CDR3 loop spans 15 amino acids. The CDR3 loop reads CSATRTGEANTEAFF. CDR3 nucleotide sequence: TGCAGTGCTACAAGGACAGGGGAGGCGAACACTGAAGCTTTCTTT.

This clonotype was recorded many times. This chain uses TRBV12-3 or TRBV12-4 with TRBJ2-5; D perhaps matches TRBD2 (6 bases). V was cut by 2 bases and J by 5 bases, with 6 bases left in between. CDR3 length equals 12 residues. Here the CDR3 reads CASSLLAETQYF. CDR3 sequence (DNA): TGTGCCAGCAGTTTACTAGCGGAGACCCAGTACTTC.

This clonotype showed up many times. The J gene is TRBJ2-3, the V gene TRBV7-2, with TRBD2 matching over 8 bases. The CDR3 runs to 16 residues. V lost 3 bases and J lost 0; bases outside the gene matches: 5. Germline V gene data show CDR1 as SGHTA and CDR2 as FQGNSA. The CDR3 reads CASSFRTSPSTDTQYF. In nucleotides, the CDR3 is TGTGCCAGCAGCTTCCGGACTAGCCCCAGCACAGATACGCAGTATTTT.

This clonotype was found a few times. This chain uses TRBV6-6 with TRBJ1-5, with 9 bases identical to TRBD1. V dropped 6 bases and J dropped 2; count of bases not matched to a gene: 5. Germline V lookup: CDR1 MNHNY, CDR2 SVGAGI (reference sequence). The CDR3 is 15 amino acids. CDR3 sequence reads: CASSTDRGRNQPQHF. The CDR3 coding sequence is TGTGCCAGCAGCACGGACAGGGGACGCAATCAGCCCCAGCATTTT.

The chain couples TRBV5-1 to TRBJ2-1, with TRBD1 as a possible D gene (6 bases). Trimming removed 5 bases at V and 10 bases at J, with 19 bases between. The CDR3 has 14 residues. Looked up from germline, CDR1 is SGHRS and CDR2 is YFSETQ. This CDR3 is CASSPDAQGDEQFF. CDR3 sequence (DNA): TGCGCCAGCAGTCCAGACGCACAGGGTGACGAGCAGTTCTTC.

The chain uses TRBV28 and TRBJ2-4, with D possibly being TRBD2 (7 bases). The V gene's germline CDR1 is MDHEN and CDR2 SYDVKM. CDR3 length equals 13 residues. Trimming shortened V by 8 bases and J by 13 bases, and 21 bases separated the two germline ends. The chain's CDR3 is CASHSGTIPGQYF. For the CDR3, the DNA is TGTGCCAGCCACAGCGGGACAATCCCCGGGCAGTACTTC. The full variable domain, rest sourced from reference TRBV28 and TRBJ2-4, is DVKVTQSSRYLVKRTGEKVFLECVQDMDHENMFWYRQDPGLGLRLIYFSYDVKMKEKGDIPEGYSVSREKKERFSLILESASTNQTSMYLCASHSGTIPGQYFGAGTRLSVL.

This clonotype was picked up many times. The chain carries TRBV7-3 and TRBJ2-3; TRBD2 agrees at 10 bases. The CDR3 spans 15 residues. J gave up 1 base and V 5 bases, and 3 bases lay outside the gene matches. Germline V gene data show CDR1 as SGHTA and CDR2 as FQGTGA. CDR3 sequence (DNA): TGTGCCAGCAGCGCGAGCGGGGGGGGCACAGATACGCAGTATTTT. This translates into CASSASGGGTDTQYF. Combining the CDR3 with reference TRBV7-3 and TRBJ2-3 gives the whole variable domain GAGVSQTPSNKVTEKGKYVELRCDPISGHTALYWYRQSLGQGPEFLIYFQGTGAADDSGLPNDRFFAVRPEGSVSTLKIQRTERGDSAVYLCASSASGGGTDTQYFGPGTRLTVL.

This clonotype has ten or more counts. V is TRBV3-1 and J is TRBJ2-7, with a tentative D call TRBD1 (6 bases). The CDR3 is 15 amino acids. Germline-derived CDR1 and CDR2 are LGHDT and YNNKEL (reference sequence). V lost 2 bases and J lost 2, with 13 bases in between. This CDR3 reads CASSQSNRDPYEQYF. The CDR3 coding sequence is TGTGCCAGCAGCCAATCAAACAGGGATCCCTACGAGCAGTACTTC.

This clonotype was detected many times. DNA of the CDR3: TGTGCCAGCTCACCACCACAGGGTTATTCTGAAGCTTTCTTT. The encoded protein is CASSPPQGYSEAFF. The chain uses TRBV18 and TRBJ1-1; D is possibly TRBD1 (6 bases). The V end was cut by 0 bases, the J end by 6 bases, with 11 bases between. CDR1 and CDR2 (germline): KGHSH, LQKENI. This CDR3 comprises 14 residues.

This clonotype was counted between two and nine times. The J gene is TRBJ2-5, the V gene TRBV4-1; D is unresolved. Between the trimmed V and J ends, which lost 4 bases and 11 bases, there was a span of 29 bases. The CDR3 contains 17 residues. Germline loops: CDR1 MGHRA, CDR2 YSYEKL. CDR3 bases: TGCGCCAGCAGCCGAGATGTAGAGGTCCCTTTTTACAATGAGCAGTACTTC. It encodes CASSRDVEVPFYNEQYF.

This clonotype was picked up many times. The chain combines TRBV27 with TRBJ1-6; D is undetermined. V was pared by 2 bases and J by 7 bases, with 9 bases between. There are 14 residues in the CDR3. The germline V gene has CDR1 MNHEY and CDR2 SMNVEV (reference sequence). The chain's CDR3 is CASSLRSLNSPLHF. The CDR3, as DNA: TGTGCCAGCAGTTTAAGAAGTCTAAATTCACCCCTCCACTTT.

This clonotype has more than one count but fewer than ten. This clone may be a read error of a much larger clone one base away. This chain connects TRBV4-2 to TRBJ2-7, with unresolved D. Germline V gene sequence: CDR1 LGHNA, CDR2 YNFKEQ. This CDR3 is built from 12 residues. The DNA for the CDR3 is TGTGCCTGCAGCCAAGATGCCTACGAGCAGTACTTC. This sequence encodes CACSQDAYEQYF.

This clonotype has only a few counts. This sequence may be a read error, since a much larger clone differs from it by one base. V is TRBV5-1 and J is TRBJ2-5, with D uncertain. This CDR3 has 14 amino acids. CDR1 SGHRS and CDR2 YFSETQ come from the germline V gene. The CDR3 region has the DNA TGCGCCAGCAGCTTGGTGGGCACTCAAGAGGCCCAGTACTTC. Residues: CASSLVGTQEAQYF.

This clonotype was detected ten times or more. The chain links TRBV7-8 to TRBJ2-7; TRBD2 agrees at 8 bases. J lost 5 bases, V lost 7 bases, and 10 bases had no gene match. The CDR3 sequence is 14 residues long. CDR1 SGHVS and CDR2 FQNEAQ come from the germline V gene. CDR3 coding DNA: TGTGCCAGCACCGGGAGGGGGGCATATAACGAGCAGTACTTC. The encoded protein is CASTGRGAYNEQYF.

In its sample, this clonotype was seen many times. CDR3 sequence: CSARDRRQGAYEQYF. CDR3 nucleotides: TGCAGTGCTAGAGATCGGCGACAGGGGGCGTACGAGCAGTACTTC. The V gene is TRBV20-1, the J gene TRBJ2-7, with 10 bases that match TRBD1. V shed 0 bases and J 4 bases; nucleotides not matched to a gene: 6. Germline lookup yields CDR1 DFQATT and CDR2 SNEGSKA (reference sequence). This CDR3 is built from 15 residues.

This rearrangement joins TRBV6-5 to TRBJ2-7, with D maybe TRBD1 (5 bases). In germline, CDR1 is MNHEY, CDR2 SVGAGI. CDR3 length: 14 amino acids. V was trimmed by 9 bases and J by 3 bases, leaving 18 bases between them. CDR3 residues: CARIHDRSYYEQYF. The CDR3 nucleotides are TGTGCCAGAATACATGACAGAAGCTACTACGAGCAGTACTTC.

The chain employs TRBV11-2 and TRBJ2-7; D gene ambiguous. The closer fit of TRBJ2-5 to the DNA end suggests the J call may be wrong. The CDR3 sequence is 12 residues long. CDR1 and CDR2 from the germline V gene are SGHAT and FQNNGV. CDR3 bases: TGTGCCAGCAGCTTAGATGGACAGACCCAGTACTTC. It encodes CASSLDGQTQYF.

The table lists this clonotype with many counts. The chain recombines TRBV20-1 with TRBJ1-4; possibly TRBD1 for D (5 bases). Germline CDR1 is DFQATT and CDR2 is SNEGSKA (reference sequence). Trimming took off 5 bases at V and 7 bases at J, with 23 bases between the two ends. The CDR3 extends over 16 amino acids. CDR3 sequence (DNA): TGCAGTGCTGTTCGCGAACAAGGGGCGCGAAGTGAAAAACTGTTTTTT. Its protein is CSAVREQGARSEKLFF.